What follows is one T cell receptor (beta chain) and its context. Its cognate antigen has yet to be identified. A junction end diverges from the germline sequence, so it may reflect a read error. The source of the sample is a study of shared clonotypes between healthy human individuals (TCRdb year 2020). Background on the whole study: A couple of women and a few men aged 18 to 49 years were included in the cohort. Libraries were prepared and TCR repertoires were sequenced by different laboratories using diverse techniques, in order to increase sequencing depth and limit assay-specific biases. To estimate repertoire size and how much clonotype sharing occurs between individuals, the study deeply sequenced the blood TCR repertoires of about five healthy adults. Per donor, leukapheresis produced somewhere between about 0.8 and 9.5 billion PBMCs. For each donor, CD4 naive and CD4 memory were each run on three plates, CD8 naive on two plates, and CD8 memory on one plate. The paper's findings and limits, for the study overall: Pairwise subsampling indicated that sequencing depth was expected to affect the degree of clonotype sharing among donors. Incomplete sequencing was indicated by rarefaction of sorted-subset datasets, despite the large sequencing depth. Estimated clonotype richness was generally larger for naive than for memory subsets. Compared with non-shared clonotypes, the clonotypes found in all four sorted-subset donors had higher generation probabilities. When a handful of donors were compared, the shared fraction of clonotypes was roughly 5% for naive CD4, less than 4% for naive CD8, roughly 2.5% for memory CD4, and 0.35% to 0.4% for memory CD8. The small number of donors limited the genetic and exposure-history diversity represented. Sampling was restricted to blood, and TCR repertoires in tissue are likely to differ from TCR repertoires in blood.

CDR3 length: 13 amino acids, cysteine to phenylalanine. Solely the CDR3 DNA is kept, with 39 bases framed from the first base. Sequences MDHEN (CDR1) and SYDVKM (CDR2) are obtained from the germline V gene. TCR CDR3 regions were amplified from genomic DNA by multiplex PCR using the deep immunoSEQ assay. For each cell subset, the extracted genomic DNA was distributed evenly across all wells of several immunoSEQ 96-well plates, and each plate served as one replicate. Each replicate PCR for sorted subsets received roughly 200 ng genomic DNA, equal to about 30,000 T cell genomes. Purified libraries were measured with a Qubit 3.0 fluorometer, size-checked on a Bioanalyzer 2100, and measured again with the KAPA Library Quantification kit. Every immunoSEQ 96-well plate was sequenced on a dedicated single-read 150-cycle Illumina NextSeq 550 flow cell. In the authors' own workflow: The immunoSEQ output contained only junctional sequences without quality scores, so filtering could not match that applied to full-length reads. Sequences were annotated with PyIR, a Python wrapper for IgBLAST v1.9, using IMGT germline references to assign V/J genes and CDR3. Reads were removed for weak V/J assignments (E-value above 1e-6), missing CDR3, stop codons, out-of-frame junctions, or ambiguous translated residues. V3J clonotypes were defined by identical inferred V gene, J gene, and CDR3 amino acid sequence. The percentage overlap between two repertoires was calculated by dividing the number of shared unique clonotypes by the size of the smaller repertoire. RTK rarefaction, the Chao1 estimator, and Recon v2.1 estimates of unobserved clonotypes were used to assess repertoire richness. Generation probabilities for all TCRbeta clonotypes obtained by the gDNA method from several donors were computed using OLGA. TCRdb took this table from immuneACCESS and kept in-frame rearrangements with V and J called. Such tables lack part of the clones; where checked against another copy, unresolved V genes explain under half of the gap, and the rest is unexplained. That table is the source of V, J and clone size, and D and trimming were worked out from the DNA. The table for this sample lists some 2.1 million clones; around 95% of them were counted only once. The ten largest clones add up to 0.13% of the sample.

The donors were healthy, HIV-negative adults with no recently reported acute infections or vaccinations. Every donor was a Caucasian adult living in Nashville, Tennessee, USA. Magnetic negative selection was used to enrich CD4+ T cells, after which naive cells were positively selected on CD45RA and the negative fraction became the memory subset. Blood was collected by leukapheresis, and PBMCs were isolated by Ficoll-Histopaque density gradient centrifugation and then cryopreserved in liquid nitrogen vapor phase. Purity and quantity of every magnetically sorted T cell population were checked by analytical flow cytometry. Genomic DNA was isolated from every sorted fraction and measured by UV absorbance on a Nanodrop 2000c.

The sequence derives from a man aged 18 to 30 in good health. Sequencing was carried out using naive CD4+ T cells sorted from blood. What the cell subset or site label conveys for this sample: CD45RA+ positively selected. The V gene is TRBV28 and the J gene is TRBJ1-3, with a tentative D gene TRBD1 over 5 matching bases. The CDR3 corresponds to CASRKSPGPARDF. In nucleotide form, the sequence is TGTGCCAGCAGAAAATCCCCAGGGCCCGCCCGGGATTTT.